The next 13 T cell receptor beta chains were all read from a single sample in a study of T cell clusters in autoimmune cytopenias. Some 38,000 genome equivalents of blood DNA were amplified for TRB. TRB was amplified by touch-down multiplex PCR, primer pools A and B combined. TCRdb re-called the multiplex PCR reads and catalogs CDR3 proteins one per entry, DNA excluded. The sample table sets out under 650 distinct CDR3 sequences. The sample was also linked to a second study, of T cell repertoires in aging, cancer and after chemotherapy.

The sample taken for sequencing was peripheral blood. Receptors were obtained from a human donor with chronic lymphocytic leukemia.

The chain recombines TRBV5-6 with TRBJ2-5. The CDR3 covers 13 residues. Germline V gene data show CDR1 as SGHDT and CDR2 as YYEEEE. The chain's CDR3 is CASSLNWQETQYF.

This rearrangement joins TRBV28 to TRBJ2-1; lacking DNA, the TRBD1 call made by TCRdb goes unchecked. The CDR3 has 12 residues. The germline gives CDR1 MDHEN, CDR2 SYDVKM. Here the CDR3 reads CASSPGVNEQFF.

V is TRBV18 and J is TRBJ2-2; the D call from TCRdb, TRBD1, cannot be confirmed without DNA. Germline-derived CDR1 and CDR2 are KGHSH and LQKENI. CDR3 length: 15 residues. The CDR3 loop reads CASSPGTGISGELFF. Looking up the rest from reference TRBV18 and TRBJ2-2 gives the full variable domain: NAGVMQNPRHLVRRRGQEARLRCSPMKGHSHVYWYRQLPEEGLKFMVYLQKENIIDESGMPKERFSAEFPKEGPSILRIQQVVRGDSAAYFCASSPGTGISGELFFGEGSRLTVL.

This rearrangement joins TRBV6-5 to TRBJ2-3; with no DNA, the TCRdb D assignment of TRBD2 cannot be verified. Germline loops: CDR1 MNHEY, CDR2 SVGAGI. This CDR3 region has 15 residues. CDR3 sequence reads: CASSPGLAGTDTQYF.

The genes are TRBV7-7 and TRBJ2-1; TCRdb calls TRBD1, which cannot be checked without DNA. The CDR3 contains 15 residues. Germline CDR1 and CDR2: SSHAT and FNYEAQ (reference sequence). CDR3 in amino acids: CASSSGTTPNNEQFF.

The J gene is TRBJ2-1, the V gene TRBV6-5; TCRdb picks TRBD2, but there is no DNA to check that call. CDR1 MNHEY and CDR2 SVGAGI come from the germline V gene. This CDR3 contains 15 residues. CDR3: CASSSGGGGSNEQFF.

Frequency places this clonotype as large (0.1 to 1%). This chain uses TRBV18 with TRBJ2-2; TCRdb's D call of TRBD2 is untestable without DNA. The V gene's germline CDR1 is KGHSH and CDR2 LQKENI. The CDR3 consists of 20 residues. The CDR3 spells CASSPPGLAGTLRGTGELFF.

This clonotype is called medium-sized based on its frequency. The CDR3 is CASPRGHSYEQYF. The J gene is TRBJ2-7, the V gene TRBV5-1; TCRdb's D gene call, TRBD1, goes unchecked for lack of DNA. The CDR3 sequence is 13 residues long. Germline V gene data show CDR1 as SGHRS and CDR2 as YFSETQ.

This clonotype is deemed medium-sized (0.01 to 0.1%) by its frequency. The genes are TRBV6-2 or TRBV6-3 and TRBJ1-5; TCRdb reports TRBD1, a call that lacks DNA to check it against. Germline V gene data show CDR1 as MNHEY and CDR2 as SVGEGT. This CDR3 has 16 residues. CDR3: CASKDKYRGPPWPQHF.

Its frequency marks this clonotype as medium-sized. V and J are TRBV7-9 and TRBJ2-2; as DNA is missing, the TRBD2 call by TCRdb cannot be tested. CDR1 and CDR2 from the germline V gene are SEHNR and FQNEAQ (reference sequence). The CDR3 has 12 amino acids. The CDR3 protein is CASSVEAGELFF.

This clonotype ranks as medium-sized in terms of frequency. The rearrangement links TRBV28 to TRBJ1-4; as DNA is missing, the TRBD1 call by TCRdb cannot be tested. CDR3 length equals 14 residues. Germline V gives CDR1 MDHEN, CDR2 SYDVKM. The CDR3: CASSPPTTNEKLFF.

This clonotype registers medium-sized by frequency. The genes are TRBV20-1 and TRBJ2-6; TCRdb lists TRBD1, though no DNA is available to test this call. The CDR3 consists of 16 residues. Germline assignment: CDR1 DFQATT and CDR2 SNEGSKA (reference sequence). CDR3 residues: CSGNGGEGSGANVLTF.

This clonotype is identified as large from frequency. V is TRBV5-4 and J is TRBJ2-5; TCRdb selects TRBD1, and the lack of DNA leaves this call unchecked. Germline assignment: CDR1 SGHNT and CDR2 YYREEE (reference sequence). The CDR3 contains 13 residues. The CDR3 protein is CASSLKGDETQYF. Supplemented by reference TRBV5-4 and TRBJ2-5, the full variable domain reads ETGVTQSPTHLIKTRGQQVTLRCSSQSGHNTVSWYQQALGQGPQFIFQYYREEENGRGNFPPRFSGLQFPNYSSELNVNALELDDSALYLCASSLKGDETQYFGPGTRLLVL.